Listed here is a single TCR beta chain. This entry comes from a study of blood T cell repertoires in COVID-19. Study-level background: Samples taken during acute and convalescent COVID-19 were collected in the United States, Italy and Spain. PBMCs, B-cell-depleted T cells, or T cells provided the cDNA or gDNA that made up the material.

Germline V lookup: CDR1 SQVTM, CDR2 ANQGSEA. V lost 5 bases, J lost 3 bases, and 5 bases stayed unmatched. The CDR3 has 13 residues. Authors' methods: Amplified reference gene primers provided the basis for estimating nucleated cell counts. Repertoires were generated with immunoSEQ multiplex PCR, while TCRdb's copy carries only in-frame clones and drops some. That table is the source of V, J and clone size, and D and trimming were worked out from the DNA. The table lists about 45,000 clones, almost 90% of them singletons. The gene calls are TRBV29-1 and TRBJ1-1; 8 bases match TRBD1. The sample was peripheral blood. The TCR sequence derives from a human donor in a cohort sampled during active COVID-19. CDR3 residues: CSVFGQGHTEAFF. CDR3 DNA sequence: TGCAGCGTTTTCGGACAGGGTCACACTGAAGCTTTCTTT.